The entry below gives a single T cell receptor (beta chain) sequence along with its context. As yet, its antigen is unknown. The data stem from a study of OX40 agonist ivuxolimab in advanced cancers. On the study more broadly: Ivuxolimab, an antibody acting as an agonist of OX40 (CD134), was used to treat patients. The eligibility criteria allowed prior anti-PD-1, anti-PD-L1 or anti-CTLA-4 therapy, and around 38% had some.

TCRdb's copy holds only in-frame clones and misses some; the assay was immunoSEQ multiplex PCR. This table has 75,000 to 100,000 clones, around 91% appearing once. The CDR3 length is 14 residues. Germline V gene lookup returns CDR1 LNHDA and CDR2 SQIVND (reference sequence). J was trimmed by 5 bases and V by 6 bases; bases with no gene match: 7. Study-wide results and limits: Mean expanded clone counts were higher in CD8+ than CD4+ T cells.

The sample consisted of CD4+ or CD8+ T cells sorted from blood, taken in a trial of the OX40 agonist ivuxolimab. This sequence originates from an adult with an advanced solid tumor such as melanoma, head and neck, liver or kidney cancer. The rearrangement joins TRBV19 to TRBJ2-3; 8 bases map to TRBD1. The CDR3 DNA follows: TGTGCCAGTAGCCAGACAGGGGATAGAGATACGCAGTATTTT. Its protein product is CASSQTGDRDTQYF.